The source of this T cell receptor (beta chain) is a study of Graves' ophthalmopathy and Graves' hyperthyroidism. Trimming cost V 0 bases and J 1 base; bases outside gene matches: 3. In germline, CDR1 is MDHEN, CDR2 SYDVKM. The CDR3 covers 17 residues. Amplification targeted the TCR beta CDR3 regions, with RNA transcripts as the source material. RT-PCR with HTBI primers came first, then second-round multiplex PCR. TCRdb re-called the multiplex PCR reads with MiXCR, one entry per CDR3 protein. The data show about 380,000 distinct CDR3 sequences, 15% to 17% seen once. Regarding the study as a whole: Sensitivity of around 88% and specificity of around 80% were achieved when a 13-signature model separated ophthalmopathy from stable hyperthyroidism.

This clonotype was observed many times. Its antigen is undetermined. The chain is built from TRBV28 and TRBJ1-5; 10 nucleotides line up with TRBD1. The clonotype originates from a woman younger than 35 with stable Graves' hyperthyroidism. The sample comprised peripheral blood. CDR3 DNA: TGTGCCAGCAGTTTATGGCTGGGACAGGGGAGCAATCAGCCCCAGCATTTT. Its protein is CASSLWLGQGSNQPQHF.